These 8 T cell receptor beta chains were sequenced from one sample in a study of T cell responses to AZD1222 COVID-19 vaccine. The protocol was immunoSEQ multiplex PCR, while the TCRdb copy is restricted to in-frame clones and leaves out a portion. The sample lists 100,000 to 150,000 clones; approximately 90% were seen once. The sample in question was peripheral blood, obtained on day 0 of AZD1222 vaccination. The receptor set was obtained from an adult in good health.

J is TRBJ1-2 and V is TRBV7-2, with D perhaps TRBD1 (5 bases). CDR1 is SGHTA, CDR2 FQGNSA, per germline. The V and J ends lost 3 bases and 0 bases respectively, with 8 bases between them. The CDR3 has 14 residues. DNA for the CDR3: TGTGCCAGCAGCTTCGGAGGGGCTAACTATGGCTACACCTTC. This encodes CASSFGGANYGYTF.

This clone was seen a few times. The chain employs TRBV28 and TRBJ1-5, with D hard to call. Germline V gene sequence: CDR1 MDHEN, CDR2 SYDVKM. The ends were cut back, 3 bases at V and 4 bases at J, with 1 base in the middle. This CDR3 has 11 amino acids. The CDR3 DNA is TGTGCCAGCAGTTTGAATCAGCCCCAGCATTTT. Translated: CASSLNQPQHF.

The chain couples TRBV12-3 or TRBV12-4 to TRBJ2-1; D call uncertain. V was trimmed by 4 bases and J by 4 bases, leaving 5 bases between them. This CDR3 region has 12 residues. The DNA of the CDR3 is TGTGCCAGCAGTTCGAGATACAATGAGCAGTTCTTC. Translating gives CASSSRYNEQFF.

V and J are TRBV5-1 and TRBJ2-7; D gene unclear. Germline V gene data show CDR1 as SGHRS and CDR2 as YFSETQ. The CDR3 is 13 residues long. Trimming took 0 bases from V and 3 from J, leaving 7 bases between them. The CDR3 coding sequence is TGCGCCAGCAGCTTGGACGGAGACTACGAGCAGTACTTC. It translates to CASSLDGDYEQYF.

CDR3 in DNA: TGCGCCAGCAGCCAAGCGGGAGAAGCCGAGCAGTACTTC. Residues: CASSQAGEAEQYF. The V call is TRBV4-3, the J call TRBJ2-7; D is possibly TRBD2 (6 bases). The V end lost 1 base, the J end lost 6 bases, and 10 bases lay between the germline ends. The CDR3 is 13 residues long. In germline, CDR1 is LGHNA, CDR2 YSLEER.

This chain joins TRBV6-5 and TRBJ1-3; D remains ambiguous. The length of the CDR3 is 16 residues. Germline lookup yields CDR1 MNHEY and CDR2 SVGAGI. Trimming removed 0 bases at V and 1 base at J, with 10 bases between. CDR3 DNA sequence: TGTGCCAGCAGTTACTCGCCGGAGACATCTGGAAACACCATATATTTT. Translation: CASSYSPETSGNTIYF.

CDR3 protein: CASSDSDRGIRDTQYF. The CDR3 bases are TGTGCCAGCAGTGACTCGGACAGGGGGATTCGAGATACGCAGTATTTT. This rearrangement joins TRBV2 to TRBJ2-3; 10 bases match TRBD1. CDR3 length: 16 residues. CDR1 and CDR2 (germline): SNHLY, FYNNEI. After removal of 3 bases from V and 5 bases from J, the junction contained 8 bases not matched to a gene.

For this clone: Different DNA sequences within this sample yield the same CDR3. The rearrangement uses TRBV18 and TRBJ1-1; D not certain. Germline CDR1 reads KGHSH; CDR2 reads LQKENI. The CDR3 spans 14 residues. V gave up 3 bases and J gave up 1 base, with 9 bases separating them. This CDR3 is CASSPLTANTEAFF. The CDR3 DNA sequence: TGTGCCAGCTCACCTCTTACAGCGAACACTGAAGCTTTCTTT.